These 11 T cell receptor beta chains share one sample of origin, sequenced in a study of T-cell memory formation after mild COVID-19. TCRdb re-analysed the 5' RACE reads in MiXCR, keeping a single row per CDR3 protein. The sample records 300,000 to 400,000 distinct CDR3 sequences, approximately 27% being singletons. Sequencing was done on a sample of PBMCs or a T cell subset sorted from them (not recorded which). The receptor source for this set is an adult woman who had mild COVID-19 (a few samples of this study predate the infection). Cell type and time point are not known.

This clonotype turned up a few times. This chain links TRBV29-1 with TRBJ1-1; D gene unclear. Germline V gene lookup returns CDR1 SQVTM and CDR2 ANQGSEA. The CDR3 totals 13 residues. V was pared by 2 bases and J by 10 bases, with 17 bases between. CDR3 nucleotides: TGCAGCGTTGAAAAAGAGGGCAAGGTAGGAGCTTTCTTT. Translated: CSVEKEGKVGAFF.

V is TRBV9 and J is TRBJ2-7; 10 nucleotides match TRBD1. Germline CDR1 SGDLS, CDR2 YYNGEE. V shed 3 bases and J 3 bases; nucleotides not matched to a gene: 6. There are 15 residues in the CDR3. The CDR3 nucleotides read TGTGCCAGCAGCGACGGGACAGGGGTTGGCTACGAGCAGTACTTC. Translating it yields CASSDGTGVGYEQYF.

This clonotype showed up just a few times. V gene TRBV7-6 combines with J gene TRBJ2-2; TRBD1 agrees at 8 bases. Germline CDR1 SGHVS, CDR2 FNYEAQ. V lost 5 bases to trimming and J lost 5 bases; unmatched junction nucleotides: 4. The CDR3 length is 14 residues. DNA for the CDR3: TGTGCCAGCAGCGAAGACAGGGGAACCGGGGAGCTGTTTTTT. This translates into CASSEDRGTGELFF.

The genes are TRBV5-1 and TRBJ2-7; unclear D gene. The germline V gene has CDR1 SGHRS and CDR2 YFSETQ. CDR3 length: 16 residues. V was shortened by 0 bases and J by 0 bases, with 13 bases between the two germline ends. The CDR3 nucleotides are TGCGCCAGCAGCTTGGGAGTGGCGGAGAGCTCCTACGAGCAGTACTTC. It encodes CASSLGVAESSYEQYF.

There are a few counts of this clonotype. The chain is built from TRBV29-1 and TRBJ2-1; D is unresolved. V was clipped by 4 bases and J by 5 bases, with 9 bases between them. Looked up from germline, CDR1 is SQVTM and CDR2 is ANQGSEA. The CDR3 runs 12 residues. The CDR3 bases are TGCAGCGTTGCCGACGGCGACAATGAGCAGTTCTTC. Encoded protein: CSVADGDNEQFF.

V usage is TRBV12-3 or TRBV12-4 and J usage is TRBJ2-1, with 7 bases lining up with TRBD2. V dropped 6 bases and J dropped 9; count of bases not matched to a gene: 11. The CDR3 runs 14 residues. CDR3 sequence reads: CASSRRLAVPEQFF. The CDR3 nucleotides are TGTGCCAGCAGCCGCCGACTAGCAGTACCTGAGCAGTTCTTC.

The chain couples TRBV29-1 to TRBJ2-7; TRBD2 matches 8 bases. Germline V gene data show CDR1 as SQVTM and CDR2 as ANQGSEA. V was pared by 6 bases and J by 1 base, with 8 bases of the junction left unmatched. The CDR3 totals 14 residues. The CDR3 DNA follows: TGCAGCGTATCTGGACTAGCTAATTCCTACGAGCAGTACTTC. It yields the protein CSVSGLANSYEQYF.

V gene TRBV4-1 combines with J gene TRBJ1-2; D may be TRBD1 (6 bases). Germline CDR1 and CDR2: MGHRA and YSYEKL. This CDR3 has 14 residues. Trimming shortened V by 0 bases and J by 6 bases, and 11 bases separated the two germline ends. The CDR3 protein is CASSQDRGGHGYTF. CDR3 DNA: TGCGCCAGCAGCCAAGACCGGGGGGGCCATGGCTACACCTTC.

This clonotype has only a few counts. The gene calls are TRBV5-1 and TRBJ2-3, with D possibly matching TRBD2 (5 bases). Germline values: CDR1 SGHRS, CDR2 YFSETQ. The CDR3 extends over 12 amino acids. V shed 3 bases and J shed 6 bases, with 8 bases lying between them. The DNA of the CDR3 is TGCGCCAGCAGCTGGGAGATGGATACGCAGTATTTT. It encodes CASSWEMDTQYF. The variable domain in full, with the rest retrieved from reference TRBV5-1 and TRBJ2-3, is KAGVTQTPRYLIKTRGQQVTLSCSPISGHRSVSWYQQTPGQGLQFLFEYFSETQRNKGNFPGRFSGRQFSNSRSEMNVSTLELGDSALYLCASSWEMDTQYFGPGTRLTVL.

The chain combines TRBV7-9 with TRBJ2-7, with D perhaps matching TRBD2 (6 bases). The CDR3 has 16 amino acids. Looked up from germline, CDR1 is SEHNR and CDR2 is FQNEAQ (reference sequence). Trimming removed 3 bases from V and 0 bases from J, with 15 bases in between. The CDR3 is CASSFDERANSYEQYF. The CDR3 nucleotides are TGTGCCAGCAGCTTTGATGAGCGGGCAAACTCCTACGAGCAGTACTTC.

This chain links TRBV12-3 or TRBV12-4 with TRBJ2-1; 9 bases are a match to TRBD2. The junction had 9 bases not matched to a gene; V was cut back by 6 bases and J by 6 bases. This CDR3 contains 15 residues. For the CDR3, the DNA is TGTGCCAGCAGCGGTCTGGCGGGAGGGCCCAATGAGCAGTTCTTC. It specifies CASSGLAGGPNEQFF.